This T cell receptor beta chain was recorded in a study of T cell responses to AZD1222 COVID-19 vaccine. Points on this clone: Its antigen is as yet unknown.

Germline CDR1 and CDR2: SGHAT and FQNNGV. V lost 4 bases and J lost 8, with 8 bases in between. The CDR3 consists of 12 residues. The data were produced by immunoSEQ multiplex PCR, yet TCRdb's version contains in-frame clones alone and is incomplete. The top ten hold around 1.8% of the sample, which has around 220,000 clones, roughly 94% seen once. Study conclusions and caveats: The repertoires were collected only after the peak T cell response.

This receptor was identified in an adult who received the MenACWY meningococcal vaccine as a control. The rearrangement uses TRBV11-2 and TRBJ1-4, with TRBD1 as a possible D gene (5 bases). Sample: peripheral blood, taken 28 days after the second dose of the MenACWY control vaccine. Here the CDR3 DNA reads TGTGCCAGCAGCTCCCAGGGAGAAAAACTGTTTTTT. Its translation: CASSSQGEKLFF. The whole variable domain, filled in from reference TRBV11-2 and TRBJ1-4, reads EAGVAQSPRYKIIEKRQSVAFWCNPISGHATLYWYQQILGQGPKLLIQFQNNGVVDDSQLPKDRFSAERLKGVDSTLKIQPAKLEDSAVYLCASSSQGEKLFFGSGTQLSVL.